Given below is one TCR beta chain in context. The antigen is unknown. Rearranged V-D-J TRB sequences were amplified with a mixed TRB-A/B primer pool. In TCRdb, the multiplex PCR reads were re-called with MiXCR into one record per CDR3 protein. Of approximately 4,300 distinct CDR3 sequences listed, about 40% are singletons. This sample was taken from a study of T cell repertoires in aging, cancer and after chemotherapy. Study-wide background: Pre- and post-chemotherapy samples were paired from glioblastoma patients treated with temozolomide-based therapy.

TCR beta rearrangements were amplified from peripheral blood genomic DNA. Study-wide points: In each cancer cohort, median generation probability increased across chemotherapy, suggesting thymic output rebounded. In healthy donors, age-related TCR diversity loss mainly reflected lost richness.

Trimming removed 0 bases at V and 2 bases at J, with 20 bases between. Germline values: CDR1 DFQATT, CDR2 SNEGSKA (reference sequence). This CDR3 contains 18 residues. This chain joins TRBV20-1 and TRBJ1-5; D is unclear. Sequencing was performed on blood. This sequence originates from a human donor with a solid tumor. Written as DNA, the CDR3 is TGCAGTGCTAGAGATCACACCAAAAGTCCATGGGGCAATCAGCCCCAGCATTTT. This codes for CSARDHTKSPWGNQPQHF.